The TCR beta chain under discussion was sequenced for a study of cytomegalovirus exposure and HLA in healthy donors (dated by TCRdb to about 2017). With respect to the entire study: In an earlier analysis of 450 to 750 of the donors, 250 to 350 Gb of sequence data and just under 120 million unique TCR beta sequences from some 170 million T cells were reported. Approximately 310 gigabases of sequencing data and approximately 84 million unique TCR sequences were included in an early release covering 550 to 800 HLA-typed donors. Of the roughly 430 genotyped donors, 65% to 90% fell in the genetic ancestry cluster associated with self-reported Caucasian donors. The study aimed to test whether signatures of past pathogen exposure could be identified by cataloging public T cell receptors. The study profiled the T cell repertoires of 500 to 800 subjects by immunosequencing and related them to cytomegalovirus serostatus. A separate validation cohort of about 110 different subjects was used in addition to the 666-subject first cohort. The study combined high-throughput TCR immunosequencing, statistical association of individual TCRs with disease status, and machine learning to predict cytomegalovirus infection status. A later analysis re-analyzed previously published TCR beta repertoires from 500 to 700 donors and added high-resolution HLA genotyping to study TCR occurrence patterns. Rather than using new phenotypic data, the later analysis identified candidate immune exposures from TCR beta sequences and from how often those sequences occurred across donors. An earlier analysis of several hundred of the donors applied high-throughput TCR beta sequencing to assess whether each TCR beta V gene segment acted as functional or pseudogenic. Alongside the repertoire data, information on donor age, sex, ethnicity and CMV serostatus was compiled. A later genetic analysis took genome-wide SNP genotypes for about 55% of the 666 donors and used that subset as a discovery cohort. All discovery cohort repertoires had been generated on a single sequencing platform. Both class I and class II loci were covered by HLA typing, at four-digit resolution. The number of typed donors differed by locus: roughly 629-640 for A, B, C, DRB1 and DQB1; roughly 510 for DQA1; around 610 for DPA1; and roughly 470 for DPB1. Because of strong linkage in the cohort, roughly five DR-DQ haplotypes were treated as single units for association and clustering. Among 300 to 500 genotyped donors of the cohort, an average of around 240,000 unique TCR beta nucleotide sequences was sequenced per donor, of which 15% to 20% were non-productive.

The cohort consisted of 600 to 750 healthy bone marrow donors. Cohort members were all nominally healthy when sampled, although unrecorded immune exposures were likely present. The donor tested CMV seronegative and was one of the 352 seronegative cohort members. Each donor provided a peripheral blood sample, and peripheral blood mononuclear cells were used for TCR beta sequencing. The Qiagen DNeasy Blood Extraction Kit was used to extract genomic DNA from the blood cell samples. This clone has a handful of counts. Which antigen it targets is not known. The record has no base qualities; no much larger clone is one base away. Libraries came from the immunoSEQ multiplex PCR assay. For the multiplex PCR, a mixture combining 60 forward primers for TCR Vbeta segments and 13 reverse primers for TCR Jbeta segments was used. The CDR3 region of rearranged TCR beta genes was amplified from genomic DNA with a multiplex PCR assay. The amplified TCR beta libraries were sequenced on the Illumina HiSeq System as 87-base-pair reads. Processing in the source paper ran as follows. A later analysis tallied 70 million to 100 million unique TCR beta chains across the 666 repertoires, and about 10 million of those chains were shared by two or more donors. To remove PCR and sequencing errors, raw reads were error-corrected and collapsed into unique sequences using a nearest-neighbor algorithm that merged closely related sequences. V, D and J gene segments were assigned by aligning CDR3 sequences to IMGT reference sequences. For a sequence to be retained, a match of at least six nucleotides was required to both a V gene segment and a J gene segment. Rearrangements were called productive when the CDR3 lacked stop codons and stayed in frame with V and J; all others were non-productive. CDR3 was defined by IMGT convention, running from the second conserved V-encoded cysteine to the conserved J-encoded phenylalanine. The earlier analysis of more than 450 of the donors excluded sequences that lacked an unambiguous match to a single V gene segment. An earlier analysis of under 750 of the donors called V segments functional above 56.7% productive rearrangements and segregating when the between-donor standard deviation exceeded 5%. A statistical classification framework was developed to diagnose cytomegalovirus status using the catalog of TCR beta chain sequences. A later analysis assigned V and J genes by comparing TCR nucleotide sequences with IMGT/GENE-DB human TR gene sequences. In a later analysis, CDR3 sequences and most-parsimonious VDJ recombination scenarios were assigned using the TCRdist pipeline. In a later analysis, each TCR beta chain was defined by its CDR3 amino acid sequence together with its V-gene family, and reads without a unique V-gene family were excluded. A later analysis removed several hundred highly shared, low-generation-probability nucleotide sequences to deal with suspected cross-contamination and a sequencing artifact. In a later analysis, a clonal expansion index was calculated for each public chain from normalized within-repertoire ranks of inferred template counts. A later analysis computed generation probabilities with a VDJ recombination model fitted to out-of-frame rearrangements, and checked the results against IGoR. In a later analysis, TCR-TCR, TCR-HLA and TCR-CMV co-occurrence was scored with hypergeometric tests, and a repertoire-size bias correction was applied to TCR pairs. False discovery rates were estimated in a later analysis by permuting HLA or CMV assignments 20 times. In a later analysis, co-occurring TCRs were grouped with DBSCAN, and TCRdist sequence similarity was added when clustering was performed within HLA-allele-positive subsets. Repertoires with fewer than 30,000 or more than 120,000 public chains, plus five repertoires with anomalous nucleotide sharing, were excluded from co-occurrence clustering. As stored in TCRdb, this immuneACCESS dataset retains in-frame rearrangements with V and J assigned. A fraction of the clones does not appear; measured against another copy, unresolved V genes explain less than half of the discrepancy, and the remainder lacks a known reason. Clone size and the V and J calls come from that table; the DNA yielded D and trimming. The table for this sample lists about 170,000 clones; roughly 60% of them were counted only once. The ten most abundant clones make up just under 3% of the sample.

CDR1 and CDR2 were assigned from the germline V gene as SGHDT and YYEEEE. CDR3 length: 12 amino acids, cysteine to phenylalanine. The DNA shown is the 36-base CDR3, in frame from base 1. V lost 3 bases and J lost 6 bases; the stretch between them is 10 bases long. General findings and caveats noted by the study authors: According to a later analysis, most CMV-associated TCR beta chains appeared to be HLA-restricted, and the HLA associations seemed to be driven largely by CMV exposure. The study listed 164 TCR beta chains as associated with cytomegalovirus. In both the original and validation cohorts, the classifier was reported to diagnose cytomegalovirus status with high specificity and sensitivity. Most TCR sequences were observed very rarely across donors, whereas some public TCRs were present in many individuals. The authors suggested that the approach could potentially be extended to other disease states and immunological phenotypes. Because counts were too low, seventeen rarely observed V segments, including chromosome 9 orphons, were excluded from the earlier analysis of several hundred of the donors. In a later genetic analysis, a missense DCLRE1C variant was associated with V-gene and J-gene trimming of TCR beta chains, and the association was replicated in an independent cohort. When HLA alleles, especially DR and DQ, strongly co-occurred, attributing TCR associations to individual alleles was difficult. A cluster of highly shared sequence variants was judged likely to be a technical artifact of the sequencing pipeline. According to a later analysis, TCR association rates differed among HLA loci, with DRB1 alleles showing the most associated TCRs and HLA-C alleles showing the fewest. A further reported finding was that TCR beta sequences accurately predicted the HLA-A and HLA-B alleles for most subjects in the first cohort. Correlated functional status among segregating V segments might be attributable to linkage disequilibrium, but an unknown experimental factor could not be ruled out. In a later analysis, HLA-associated TCR beta chains showed more clonal expansion and lower generation probabilities than non-associated chains that were equally common. A later analysis reported that several top co-occurrence clusters appeared linked to parvovirus B19, influenza, CMV and Epstein-Barr virus. This cohort had only TCR beta chains sequenced, and the lack of alpha or paired-chain data limited which features could be detected. At a false discovery rate of 0.05, a later analysis linked 16,951 TCR beta sequences to specific HLA alleles. In an earlier analysis of around 600 of the donors, most TCR beta V segments were observed in productive rearrangements about 87% or about 30% of the time, broadly matching IMGT annotations. In vitro tests confirmed that a few of the cytomegalovirus-associated TCR beta chains recognize cytomegalovirus antigens. HLA typing was unavailable for some donors at each locus, so association tests used only the typed subset. For the cohort, immune exposure information was limited to CMV serostatus. Roughly uniform sequencing depth across donors was assumed in presence/absence analyses, although this assumption may not hold. The 87-base-pair reads could not distinguish some IMGT-functional V segments, including TRBV6-2 and TRBV6-3, so those segments were excluded. In a later genetic analysis, fewer N-insertions in productive TCRs were reported among donors in an Asian-associated ancestry cluster than the roughly 640-donor mean.

The chain uses TRBV5-6 and TRBJ2-7; tentative D gene TRBD2, with 6 bases matching. This receptor was taken from a man aged 35-49 years in good health and CMV-seronegative. The specimen sequenced was PBMCs. In nucleotides, the sequence is TGTGCCAGCAGCTCCTCGGGAGCCGAGCAGTACTTC. Its protein is CASSSSGAEQYF.